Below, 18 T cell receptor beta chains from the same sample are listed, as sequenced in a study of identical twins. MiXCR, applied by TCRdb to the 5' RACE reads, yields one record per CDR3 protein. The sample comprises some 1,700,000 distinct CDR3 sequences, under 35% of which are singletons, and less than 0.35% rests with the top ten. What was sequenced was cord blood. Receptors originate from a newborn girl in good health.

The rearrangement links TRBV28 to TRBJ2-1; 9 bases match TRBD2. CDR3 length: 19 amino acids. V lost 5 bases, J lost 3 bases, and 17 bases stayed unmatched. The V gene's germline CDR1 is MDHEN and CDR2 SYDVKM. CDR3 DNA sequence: TGTGCCAGCAGTGTCCCACTGGCGGGAGGGGAAGGGTACTACAATGAGCAGTTCTTC. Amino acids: CASSVPLAGGEGYYNEQFF.

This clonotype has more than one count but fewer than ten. The CDR3 DNA reads as TGTGCCAGCAGTGATATTGAAGGACTAGTGGGCCCCTTTTTCAATGAGCAGTTCTTC. Its translation: CASSDIEGLVGPFFNEQFF. The genes are TRBV2 and TRBJ2-1; 7 bases match TRBD2. The CDR3 contains 19 residues. Germline V lookup: CDR1 SNHLY, CDR2 FYNNEI. The junction had 20 bases not matched to a gene; V was cut back by 3 bases and J by 6 bases.

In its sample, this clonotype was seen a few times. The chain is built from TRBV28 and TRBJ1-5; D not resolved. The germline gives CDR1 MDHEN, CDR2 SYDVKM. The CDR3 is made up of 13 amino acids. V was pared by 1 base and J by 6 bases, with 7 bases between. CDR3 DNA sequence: TGTGCCAGCAGTTTATTAGCTCGTCAGCCCCAGCATTTT. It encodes CASSLLARQPQHF.

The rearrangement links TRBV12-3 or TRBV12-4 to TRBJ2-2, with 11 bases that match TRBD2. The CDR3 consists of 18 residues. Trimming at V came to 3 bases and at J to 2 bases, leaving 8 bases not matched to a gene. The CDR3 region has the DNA TGTGCCAGCAGTTTTCGGGTCCTAGCGGGAGGTAACACCGGGGAGCTGTTTTTT. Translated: CASSFRVLAGGNTGELFF.

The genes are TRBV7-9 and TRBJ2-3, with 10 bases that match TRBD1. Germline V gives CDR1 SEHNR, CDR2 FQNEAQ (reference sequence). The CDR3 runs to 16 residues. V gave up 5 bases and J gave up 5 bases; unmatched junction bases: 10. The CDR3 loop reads CASSLRQGAQQDTQYF. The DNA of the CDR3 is TGTGCCAGCAGCCTCAGACAGGGGGCGCAGCAAGATACGCAGTATTTT.

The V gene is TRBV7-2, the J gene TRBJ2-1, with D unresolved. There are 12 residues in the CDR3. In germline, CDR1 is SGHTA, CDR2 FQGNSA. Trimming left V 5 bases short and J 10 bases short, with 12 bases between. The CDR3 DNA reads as TGTGCCAGCAGCCTCGACTCCTACGAGCAGTTCTTC. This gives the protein CASSLDSYEQFF.

CDR3: CASNRAESYEQYF. DNA for the CDR3: TGTGCCAGCAATAGGGCGGAATCCTACGAGCAGTACTTC. The chain has TRBV2 and TRBJ2-7; no definite D call. This CDR3 is built from 13 residues. CDR1 is SNHLY, CDR2 FYNNEI, per germline. Trimming pared 7 bases from V and 1 base from J, leaving 11 bases between.

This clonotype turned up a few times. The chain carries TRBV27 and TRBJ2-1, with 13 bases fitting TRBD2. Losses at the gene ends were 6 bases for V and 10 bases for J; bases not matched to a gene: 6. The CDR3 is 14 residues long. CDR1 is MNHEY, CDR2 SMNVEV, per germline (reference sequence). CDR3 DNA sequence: TGTGCCAGCAGGGGGACTAGCGGGGCTAACGAGCAGTTCTTC. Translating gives CASRGTSGANEQFF.

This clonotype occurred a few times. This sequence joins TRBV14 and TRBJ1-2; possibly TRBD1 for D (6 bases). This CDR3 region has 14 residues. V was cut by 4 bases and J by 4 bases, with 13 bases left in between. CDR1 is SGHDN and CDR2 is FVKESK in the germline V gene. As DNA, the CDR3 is TGTGCCAGCAGCCCAAATGGACAGATCTATGGCTACACCTTC. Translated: CASSPNGQIYGYTF.

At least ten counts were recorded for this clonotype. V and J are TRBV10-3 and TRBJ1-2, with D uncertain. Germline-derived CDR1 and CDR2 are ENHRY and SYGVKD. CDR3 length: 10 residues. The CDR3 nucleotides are TGTGCTGCCCGGACCTATGGCTACACCTTC. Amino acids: CAARTYGYTF.

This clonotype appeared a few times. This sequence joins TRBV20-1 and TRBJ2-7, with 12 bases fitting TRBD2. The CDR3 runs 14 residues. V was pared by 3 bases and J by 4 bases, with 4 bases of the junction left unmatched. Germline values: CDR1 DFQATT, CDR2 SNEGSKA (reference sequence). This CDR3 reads CSASRTSGVYEQYF. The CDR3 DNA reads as TGCAGTGCTAGCCGGACTAGCGGGGTGTACGAGCAGTACTTC.

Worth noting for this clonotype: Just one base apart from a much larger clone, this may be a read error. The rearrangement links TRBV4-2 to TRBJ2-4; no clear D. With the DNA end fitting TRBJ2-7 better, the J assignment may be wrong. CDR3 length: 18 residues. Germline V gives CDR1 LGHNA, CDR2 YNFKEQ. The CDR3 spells CAGSQDLVLIPSGYEQYF. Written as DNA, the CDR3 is TGTGCCGGCAGCCAAGATTTGGTGCTTATCCCCTCCGGCTACGAGCAGTACTTC.

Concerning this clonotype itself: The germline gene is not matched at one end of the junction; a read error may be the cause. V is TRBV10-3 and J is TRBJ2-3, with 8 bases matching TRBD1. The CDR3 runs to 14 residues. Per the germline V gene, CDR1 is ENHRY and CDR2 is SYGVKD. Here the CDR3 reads CATGPGGGTGTQYF. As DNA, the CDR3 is TGTGCCACCGGTCCAGGGGGCGGCACAGGTACGCAGTATTTT.

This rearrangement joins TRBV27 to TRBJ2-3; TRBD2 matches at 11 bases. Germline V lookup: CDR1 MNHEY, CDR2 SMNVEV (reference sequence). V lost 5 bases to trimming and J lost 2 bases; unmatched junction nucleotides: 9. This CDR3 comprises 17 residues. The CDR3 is CASSIRGLADYTDTQYF. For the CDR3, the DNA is TGTGCCAGCAGTATACGGGGACTAGCGGATTACACAGATACGCAGTATTTT.

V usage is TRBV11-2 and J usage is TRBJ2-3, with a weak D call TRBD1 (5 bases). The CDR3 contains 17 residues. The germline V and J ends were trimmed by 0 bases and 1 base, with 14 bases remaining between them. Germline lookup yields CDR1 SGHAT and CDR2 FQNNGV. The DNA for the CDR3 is TGTGCCAGCAGCTTAGACAGGGCCAGCCACCGCACAGATACGCAGTATTTT. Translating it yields CASSLDRASHRTDTQYF.

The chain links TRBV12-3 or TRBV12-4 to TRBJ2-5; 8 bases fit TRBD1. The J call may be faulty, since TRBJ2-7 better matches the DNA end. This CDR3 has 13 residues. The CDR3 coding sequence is TGTGCCATCTTGCTGACAGGGGCGTACGAGCAGTACTTC. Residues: CAILLTGAYEQYF.

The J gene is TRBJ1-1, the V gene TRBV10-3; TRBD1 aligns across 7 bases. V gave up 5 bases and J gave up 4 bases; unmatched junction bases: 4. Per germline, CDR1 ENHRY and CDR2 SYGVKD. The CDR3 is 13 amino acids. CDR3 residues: CAISNNRGTEAFF. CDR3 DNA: TGTGCCATCAGTAACAACAGGGGCACTGAAGCTTTCTTT.

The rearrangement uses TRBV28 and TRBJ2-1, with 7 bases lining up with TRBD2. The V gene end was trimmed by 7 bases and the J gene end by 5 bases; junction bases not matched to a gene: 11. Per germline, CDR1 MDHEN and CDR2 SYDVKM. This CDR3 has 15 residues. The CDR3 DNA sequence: TGTGCCAGCATCCTTGGGGGGGGAGGGGACAATGAGCAGTTCTTC. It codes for CASILGGGGDNEQFF.